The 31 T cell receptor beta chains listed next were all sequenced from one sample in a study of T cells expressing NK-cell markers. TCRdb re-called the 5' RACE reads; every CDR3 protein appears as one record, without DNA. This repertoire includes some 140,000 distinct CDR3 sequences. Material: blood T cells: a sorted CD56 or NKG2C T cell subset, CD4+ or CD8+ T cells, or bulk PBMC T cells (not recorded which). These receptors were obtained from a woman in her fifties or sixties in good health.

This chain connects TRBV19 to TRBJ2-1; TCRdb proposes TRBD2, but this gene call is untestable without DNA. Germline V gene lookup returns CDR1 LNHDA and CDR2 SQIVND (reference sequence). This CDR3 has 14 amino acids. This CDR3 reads CASSIGLAGGGWFF.

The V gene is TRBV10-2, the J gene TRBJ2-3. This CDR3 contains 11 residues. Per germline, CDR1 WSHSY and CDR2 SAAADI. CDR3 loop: CASRTKDTQYF.

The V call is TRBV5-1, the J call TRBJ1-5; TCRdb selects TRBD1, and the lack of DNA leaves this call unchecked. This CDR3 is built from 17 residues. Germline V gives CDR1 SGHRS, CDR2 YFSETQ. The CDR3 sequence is CASSYLRGRGGNQPQHF.

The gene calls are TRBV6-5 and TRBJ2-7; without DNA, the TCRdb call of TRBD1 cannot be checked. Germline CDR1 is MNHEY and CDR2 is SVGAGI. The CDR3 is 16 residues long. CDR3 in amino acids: CASSYSAGTGSAEQYF.

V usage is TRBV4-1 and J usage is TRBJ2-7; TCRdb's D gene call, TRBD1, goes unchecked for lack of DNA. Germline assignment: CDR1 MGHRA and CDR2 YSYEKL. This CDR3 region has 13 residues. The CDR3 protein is CASSLRAGYEQYF.

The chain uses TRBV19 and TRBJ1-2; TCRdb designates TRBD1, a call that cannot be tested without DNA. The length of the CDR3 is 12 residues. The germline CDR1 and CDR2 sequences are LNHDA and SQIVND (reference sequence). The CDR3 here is CAINSGTSGYTF.

Here the CDR3 reads CASSQREREAKNIQYF. V usage is TRBV4-1 and J usage is TRBJ2-4; no DNA is available, so the TRBD2 call from TCRdb remains unchecked. This CDR3 spans 16 amino acids. CDR1 is MGHRA, CDR2 YSYEKL, per germline.

Here the CDR3 reads CASSLSWGNEQFF. V and J are TRBV12-3 or TRBV12-4 and TRBJ2-1. This CDR3 comprises 13 residues.

The CDR3 spells CAISEEGRLQETQYF. V usage is TRBV10-3 and J usage is TRBJ2-5; TCRdb's D call of TRBD1 is untestable without DNA. The CDR3 runs 15 residues. The germline gives CDR1 ENHRY, CDR2 SYGVKD.

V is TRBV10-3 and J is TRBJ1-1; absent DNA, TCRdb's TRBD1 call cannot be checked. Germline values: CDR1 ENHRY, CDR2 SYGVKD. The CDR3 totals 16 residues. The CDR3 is CAISEDRHDMNTEAFF.

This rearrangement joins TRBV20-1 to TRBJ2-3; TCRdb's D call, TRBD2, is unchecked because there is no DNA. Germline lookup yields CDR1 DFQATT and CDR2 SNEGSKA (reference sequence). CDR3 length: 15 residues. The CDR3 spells CSADLAGVITDTQYF.

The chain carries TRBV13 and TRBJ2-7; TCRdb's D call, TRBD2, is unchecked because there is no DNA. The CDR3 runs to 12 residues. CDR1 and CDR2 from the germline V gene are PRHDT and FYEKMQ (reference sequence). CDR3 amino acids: CASSSSPYEQYF.

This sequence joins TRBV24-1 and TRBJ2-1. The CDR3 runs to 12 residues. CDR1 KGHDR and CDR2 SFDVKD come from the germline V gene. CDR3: CATKDSLNEQFF.

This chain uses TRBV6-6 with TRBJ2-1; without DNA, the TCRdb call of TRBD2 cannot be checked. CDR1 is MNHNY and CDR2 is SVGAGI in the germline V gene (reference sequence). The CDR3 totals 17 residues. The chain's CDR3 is CASIAPRGYISYNEQFF.

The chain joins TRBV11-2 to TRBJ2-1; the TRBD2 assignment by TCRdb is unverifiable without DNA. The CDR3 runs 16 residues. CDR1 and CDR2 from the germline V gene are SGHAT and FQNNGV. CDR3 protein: CASSLSAGKHYNEQFF.

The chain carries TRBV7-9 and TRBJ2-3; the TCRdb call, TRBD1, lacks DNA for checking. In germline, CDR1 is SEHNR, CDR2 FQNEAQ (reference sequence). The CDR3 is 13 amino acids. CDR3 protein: CASSGGVRDTQYF.

CDR3 sequence reads: CASSLSTYEQYF. The chain combines TRBV13 with TRBJ2-7. Germline V gives CDR1 PRHDT, CDR2 FYEKMQ (reference sequence). This CDR3 has 12 amino acids. The entire variable domain, with the rest obtained from reference TRBV13 and TRBJ2-7, is as follows: AAGVIQSPRHLIKEKRETATLKCYPIPRHDTVYWYQQGPGQDPQFLISFYEKMQSDKGSIPDRFSAQQFSDYHSELNMSSLELGDSALYFCASSLSTYEQYFGPGTRLTVT.

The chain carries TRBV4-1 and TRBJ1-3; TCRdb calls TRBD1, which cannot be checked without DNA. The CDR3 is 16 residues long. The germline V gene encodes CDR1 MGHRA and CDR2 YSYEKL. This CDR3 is CASSQAWDRAGNTIYF.

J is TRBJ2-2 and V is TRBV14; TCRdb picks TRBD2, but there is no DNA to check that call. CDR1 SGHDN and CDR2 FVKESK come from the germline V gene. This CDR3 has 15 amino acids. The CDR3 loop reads CASSSLAGFAGELFF.

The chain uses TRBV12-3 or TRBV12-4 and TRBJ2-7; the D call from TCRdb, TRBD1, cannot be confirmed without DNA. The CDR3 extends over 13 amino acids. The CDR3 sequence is CASTTGYAYEQYF.

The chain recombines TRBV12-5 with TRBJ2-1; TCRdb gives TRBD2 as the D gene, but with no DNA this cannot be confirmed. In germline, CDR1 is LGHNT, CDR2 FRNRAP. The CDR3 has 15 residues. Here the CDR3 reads CASGSLAGGGNEQFF.

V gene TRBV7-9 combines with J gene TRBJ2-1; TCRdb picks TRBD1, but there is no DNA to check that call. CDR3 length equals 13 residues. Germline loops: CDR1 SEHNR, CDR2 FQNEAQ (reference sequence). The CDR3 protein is CASSLDPGTEQFF.

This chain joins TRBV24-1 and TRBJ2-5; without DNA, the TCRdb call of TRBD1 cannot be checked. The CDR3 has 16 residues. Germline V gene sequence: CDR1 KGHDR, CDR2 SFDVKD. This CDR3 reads CATSEEDRTGLGTQYF.

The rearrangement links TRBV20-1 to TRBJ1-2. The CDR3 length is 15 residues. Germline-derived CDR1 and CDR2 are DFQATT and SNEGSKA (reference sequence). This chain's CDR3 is CSARDSAGVTYGYTF.

The CDR3 loop is CASGLGLAGGYYNEQFF. The chain carries TRBV12-5 and TRBJ2-1; the D call of TRBD2 rests on TCRdb alone, since no DNA is present to check it. CDR1 LGHNT and CDR2 FRNRAP come from the germline V gene. The CDR3 is made up of 17 amino acids.

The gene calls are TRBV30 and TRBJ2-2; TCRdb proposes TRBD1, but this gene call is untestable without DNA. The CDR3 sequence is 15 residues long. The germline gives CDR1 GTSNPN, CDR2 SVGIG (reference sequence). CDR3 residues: CAWSVSGQDTGELFF.

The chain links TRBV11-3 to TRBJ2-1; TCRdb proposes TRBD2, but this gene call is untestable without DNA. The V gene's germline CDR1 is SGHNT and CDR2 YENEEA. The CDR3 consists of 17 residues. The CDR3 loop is CASSPPGFRGRGNEQFF. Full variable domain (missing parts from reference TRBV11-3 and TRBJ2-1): EAGVVQSPRYKIIEKKQPVAFWCNPISGHNTLYWYLQNLGQGPELLIRYENEEAVDDSQLPKDRFSAERLKGVDSTLKIQPAELGDSAVYLCASSPPGFRGRGNEQFFGPGTRLTVL.

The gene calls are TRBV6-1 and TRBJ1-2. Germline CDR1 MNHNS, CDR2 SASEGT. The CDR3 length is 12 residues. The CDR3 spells CASTGYLYGYTF.

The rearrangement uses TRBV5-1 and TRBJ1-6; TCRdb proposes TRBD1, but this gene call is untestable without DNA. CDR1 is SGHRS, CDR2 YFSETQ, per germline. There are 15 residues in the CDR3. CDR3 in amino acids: CASSLLDRGNSPLHF.

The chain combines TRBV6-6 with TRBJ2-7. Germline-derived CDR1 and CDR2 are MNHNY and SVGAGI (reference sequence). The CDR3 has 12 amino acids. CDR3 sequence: CASSAGAYEQYF.

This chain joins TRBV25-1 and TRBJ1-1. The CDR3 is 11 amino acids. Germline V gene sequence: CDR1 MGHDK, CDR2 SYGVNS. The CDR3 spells CASSLTGGAFF.